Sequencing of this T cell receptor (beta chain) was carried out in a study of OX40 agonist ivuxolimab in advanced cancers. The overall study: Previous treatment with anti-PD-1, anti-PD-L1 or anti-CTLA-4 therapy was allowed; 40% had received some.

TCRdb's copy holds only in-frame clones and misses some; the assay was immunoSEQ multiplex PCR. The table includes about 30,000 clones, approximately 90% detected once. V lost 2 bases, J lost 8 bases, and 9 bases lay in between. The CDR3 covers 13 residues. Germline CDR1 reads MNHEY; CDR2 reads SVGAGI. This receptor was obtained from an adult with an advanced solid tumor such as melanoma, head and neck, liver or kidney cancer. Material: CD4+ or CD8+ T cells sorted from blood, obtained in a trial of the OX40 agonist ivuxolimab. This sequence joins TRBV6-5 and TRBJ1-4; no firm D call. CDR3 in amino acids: CASSYVADEKLFF. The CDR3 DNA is TGTGCCAGCAGTTACGTGGCGGACGAAAAACTGTTTTTT.